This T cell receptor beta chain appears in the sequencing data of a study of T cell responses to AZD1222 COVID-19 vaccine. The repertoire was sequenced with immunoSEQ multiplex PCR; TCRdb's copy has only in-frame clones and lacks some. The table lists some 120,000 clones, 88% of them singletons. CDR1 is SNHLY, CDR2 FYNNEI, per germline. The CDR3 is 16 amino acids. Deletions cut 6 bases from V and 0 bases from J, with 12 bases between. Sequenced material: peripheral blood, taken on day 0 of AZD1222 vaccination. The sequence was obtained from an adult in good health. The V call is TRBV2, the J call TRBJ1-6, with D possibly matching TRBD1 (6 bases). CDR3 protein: CASRDRRSSYNSPLHF. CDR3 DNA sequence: TGTGCCAGCAGGGACAGACGAAGCTCCTATAATTCACCCCTCCACTTT.